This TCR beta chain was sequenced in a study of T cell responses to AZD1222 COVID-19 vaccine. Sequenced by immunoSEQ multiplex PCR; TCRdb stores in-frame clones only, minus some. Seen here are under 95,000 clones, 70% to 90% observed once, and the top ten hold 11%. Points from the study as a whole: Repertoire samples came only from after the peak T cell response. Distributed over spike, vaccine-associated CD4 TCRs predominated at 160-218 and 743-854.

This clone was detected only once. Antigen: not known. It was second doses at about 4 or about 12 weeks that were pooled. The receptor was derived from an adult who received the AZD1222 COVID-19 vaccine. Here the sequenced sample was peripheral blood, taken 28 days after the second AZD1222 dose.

The CDR3 loop is CASSQDDRRTGEGGELFF. CDR3 DNA: TGTGCCAGCAGCCAAGATGATCGTAGGACAGGGGAAGGCGGGGAGCTGTTTTTT. The gene calls are TRBV3-1 (or the pseudogene TRBV3-2) and TRBJ2-2; 9 bases are shared with TRBD1. The V gene end was trimmed by 0 bases and the J gene end by 7 bases; junction bases not matched to a gene: 12. The germline CDR1 and CDR2 sequences are LGHDT and YNNKEL (reference sequence). The CDR3 runs to 18 residues.